This T cell receptor (beta chain) was observed in a study of CD8+ T cells in alopecia areata. Study conclusions and caveats: Clonality was higher in lesional than normal scalp, especially in alopecia totalis/universalis.

In the case of this clone: Its cognate antigen is unknown.

Sequencing used cDNA as its template, made by extracting RNA and reverse transcribing it. The method was immunoSEQ multiplex PCR; TCRdb's version includes in-frame clones alone and lacks a portion of them. The repertoire holds 75,000 to 100,000 clones, with 41% as singletons. V lost 1 base and J lost 9; bases outside the gene matches: 9. This CDR3 is built from 14 residues. The germline V gene encodes CDR1 GTSNPN and CDR2 SVGIG (reference sequence). This TCR was sampled from a human donor with alopecia areata. This chain links TRBV30 with TRBJ1-5, with 7 bases that match TRBD1. The sequenced sample consisted of CD4+ T cells sorted from blood. The CDR3 DNA sequence: TGTGCCTGGAGTGGACAGGGCGGTATTGTGCCCCAGCATTTT. Protein product: CAWSGQGGIVPQHF.